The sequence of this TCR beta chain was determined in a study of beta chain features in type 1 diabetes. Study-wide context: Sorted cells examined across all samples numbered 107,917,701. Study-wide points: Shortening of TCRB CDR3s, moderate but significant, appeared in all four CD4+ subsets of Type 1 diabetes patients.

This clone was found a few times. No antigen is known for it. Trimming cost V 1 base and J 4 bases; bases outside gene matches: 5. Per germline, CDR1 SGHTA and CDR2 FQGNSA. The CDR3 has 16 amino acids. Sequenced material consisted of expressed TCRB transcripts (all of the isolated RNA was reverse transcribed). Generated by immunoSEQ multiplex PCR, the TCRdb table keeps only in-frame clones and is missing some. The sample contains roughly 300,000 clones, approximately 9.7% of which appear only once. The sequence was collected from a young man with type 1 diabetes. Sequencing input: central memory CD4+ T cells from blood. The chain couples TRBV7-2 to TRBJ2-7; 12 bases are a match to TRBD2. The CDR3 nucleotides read TGTGCCAGCAGCTTAGGTGCTAGCGGGGGGGAGTACGAGCAGTACTTC. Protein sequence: CASSLGASGGEYEQYF.